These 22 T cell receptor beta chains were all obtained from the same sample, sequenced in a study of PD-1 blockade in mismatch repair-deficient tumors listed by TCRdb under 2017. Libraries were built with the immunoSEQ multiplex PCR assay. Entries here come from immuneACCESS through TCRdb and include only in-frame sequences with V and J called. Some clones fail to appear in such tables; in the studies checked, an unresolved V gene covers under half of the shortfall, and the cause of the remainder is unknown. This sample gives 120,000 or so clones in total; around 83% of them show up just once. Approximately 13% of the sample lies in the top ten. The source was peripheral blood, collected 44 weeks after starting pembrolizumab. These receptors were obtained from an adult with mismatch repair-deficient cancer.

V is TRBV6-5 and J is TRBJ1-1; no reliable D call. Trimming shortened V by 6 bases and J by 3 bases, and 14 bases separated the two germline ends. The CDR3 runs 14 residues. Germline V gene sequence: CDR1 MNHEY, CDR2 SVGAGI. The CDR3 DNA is TGTGCCAGCAGCCGGGGTCGGTCTGACACTGAAGCTTTCTTT. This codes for CASSRGRSDTEAFF.

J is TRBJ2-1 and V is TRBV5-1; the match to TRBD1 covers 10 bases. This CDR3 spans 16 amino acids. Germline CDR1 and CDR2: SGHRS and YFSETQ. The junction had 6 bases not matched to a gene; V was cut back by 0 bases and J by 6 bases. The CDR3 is CASSLGGTGEGNEQFF. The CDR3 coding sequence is TGCGCCAGCAGCTTGGGGGGGACAGGGGAAGGCAATGAGCAGTTCTTC.

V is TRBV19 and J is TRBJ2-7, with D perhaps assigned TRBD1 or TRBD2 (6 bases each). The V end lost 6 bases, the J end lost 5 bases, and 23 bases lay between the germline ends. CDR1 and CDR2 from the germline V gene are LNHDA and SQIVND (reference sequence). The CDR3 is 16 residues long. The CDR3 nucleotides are TGTGCCAGTAGCGCGAGGGGGGAGATTATGCTCCACGAGCAGTACTTC. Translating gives CASSARGEIMLHEQYF.

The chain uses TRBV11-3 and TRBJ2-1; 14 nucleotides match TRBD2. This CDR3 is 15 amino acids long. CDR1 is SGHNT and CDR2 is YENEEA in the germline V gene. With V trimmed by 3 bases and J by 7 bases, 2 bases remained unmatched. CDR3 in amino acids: CASSFGLAGGNEQFF. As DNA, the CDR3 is TGTGCCAGCAGCTTCGGACTAGCGGGAGGTAATGAGCAGTTCTTC.

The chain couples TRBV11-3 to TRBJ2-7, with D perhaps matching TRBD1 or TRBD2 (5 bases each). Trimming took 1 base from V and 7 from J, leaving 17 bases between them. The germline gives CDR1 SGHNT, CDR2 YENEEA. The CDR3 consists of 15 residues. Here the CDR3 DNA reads TGTGCCAGCAGCTTAGCCGGGACGGTGCTTAGTGAGCAGTACTTC. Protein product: CASSLAGTVLSEQYF.

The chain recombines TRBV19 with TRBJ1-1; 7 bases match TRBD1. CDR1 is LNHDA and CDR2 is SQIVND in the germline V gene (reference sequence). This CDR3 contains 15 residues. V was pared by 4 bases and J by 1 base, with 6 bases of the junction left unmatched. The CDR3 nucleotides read TGTGCCAGTAGTACTACAGGGGATTGGAACACTGAAGCTTTCTTT. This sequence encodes CASSTTGDWNTEAFF.

The CDR3, as DNA: TGTGCCAGCAAGGCGGGTCCCTACGAGCAGTACTTC. Its translation is CASKAGPYEQYF. The V and J genes are TRBV2 and TRBJ2-7, with D possibly matching TRBD2 (5 bases). The CDR3 covers 12 residues. Germline V lookup: CDR1 SNHLY, CDR2 FYNNEI. V lost 7 bases to trimming and J lost 2 bases, with 9 bases between them.

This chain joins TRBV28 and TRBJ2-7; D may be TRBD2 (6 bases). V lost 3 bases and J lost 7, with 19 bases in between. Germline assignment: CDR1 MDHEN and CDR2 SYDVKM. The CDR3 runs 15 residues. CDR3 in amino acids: CASSFARGFPWEQYF. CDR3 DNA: TGTGCCAGCAGTTTCGCCCGGGGGTTCCCGTGGGAGCAGTACTTC.

CDR3: CSVEARAGVAYNEQFF. In nucleotides, the CDR3 is TGCAGCGTTGAAGCTCGAGCGGGAGTGGCGTATAACGAGCAGTTCTTC. The gene calls are TRBV29-1 and TRBJ2-1, with 8 positions matching TRBD2. V lost 1 base to trimming and J lost 10 bases; unmatched junction nucleotides: 15. This CDR3 comprises 16 residues. Germline V gene sequence: CDR1 SQVTM, CDR2 ANQGSEA.

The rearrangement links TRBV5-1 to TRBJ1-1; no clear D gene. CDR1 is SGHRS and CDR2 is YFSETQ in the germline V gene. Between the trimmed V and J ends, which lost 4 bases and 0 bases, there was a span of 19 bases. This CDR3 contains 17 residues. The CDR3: CASSKTQSTSLNTEAFF. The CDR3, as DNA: TGCGCCAGCAGCAAAACCCAGTCTACTAGTCTGAACACTGAAGCTTTCTTT. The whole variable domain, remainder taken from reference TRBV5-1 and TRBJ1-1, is KAGVTQTPRYLIKTRGQQVTLSCSPISGHRSVSWYQQTPGQGLQFLFEYFSETQRNKGNFPGRFSGRQFSNSRSEMNVSTLELGDSALYLCASSKTQSTSLNTEAFFGQGTRLTVV.

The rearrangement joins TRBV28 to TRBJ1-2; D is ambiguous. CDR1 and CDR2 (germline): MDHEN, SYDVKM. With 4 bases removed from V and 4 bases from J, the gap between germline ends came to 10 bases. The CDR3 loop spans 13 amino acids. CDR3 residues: CASSSGSVYGYTF. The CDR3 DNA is TGTGCCAGCAGTTCCGGGTCGGTCTATGGCTACACCTTC.

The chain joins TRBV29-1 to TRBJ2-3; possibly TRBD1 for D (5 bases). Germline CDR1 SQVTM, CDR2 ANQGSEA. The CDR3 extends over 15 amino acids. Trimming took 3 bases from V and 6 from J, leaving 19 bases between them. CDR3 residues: CSVDGAGLKGDTQYF. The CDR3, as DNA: TGCAGCGTTGATGGGGCAGGTCTAAAGGGGGATACGCAGTATTTT.

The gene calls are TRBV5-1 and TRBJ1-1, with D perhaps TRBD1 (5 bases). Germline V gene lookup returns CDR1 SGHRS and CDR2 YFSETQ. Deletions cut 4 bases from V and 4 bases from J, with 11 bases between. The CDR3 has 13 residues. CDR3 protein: CASSPDRFTEAFF. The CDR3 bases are TGCGCCAGCAGCCCTGACAGATTCACTGAAGCTTTCTTT.

The CDR3 nucleotides are TGTGCCACCAGCAGAGACCCCGGCAGAGGCTACGAGCAGTACTTC. As protein: CATSRDPGRGYEQYF. This rearrangement joins TRBV15 to TRBJ2-7; D is uncertain. The V gene's germline CDR1 is LNHNV and CDR2 YYDKDF (reference sequence). This CDR3 has 15 amino acids. V lost 0 bases and J 3 bases, leaving 12 bases between the germline ends.

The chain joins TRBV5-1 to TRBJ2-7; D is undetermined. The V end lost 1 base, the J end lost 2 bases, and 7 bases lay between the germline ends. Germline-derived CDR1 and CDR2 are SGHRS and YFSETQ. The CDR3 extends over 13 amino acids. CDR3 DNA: TGCGCCAGCAGCTTGTGGGCCGCCTACGAGCAGTACTTC. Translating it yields CASSLWAAYEQYF. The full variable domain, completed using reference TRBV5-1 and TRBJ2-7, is KAGVTQTPRYLIKTRGQQVTLSCSPISGHRSVSWYQQTPGQGLQFLFEYFSETQRNKGNFPGRFSGRQFSNSRSEMNVSTLELGDSALYLCASSLWAAYEQYFGPGTRLTVT.

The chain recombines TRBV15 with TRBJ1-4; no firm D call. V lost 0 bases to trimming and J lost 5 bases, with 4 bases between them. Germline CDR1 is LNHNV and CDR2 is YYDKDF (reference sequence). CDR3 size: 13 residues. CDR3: CATSRDRNEKLFF. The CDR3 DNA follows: TGTGCCACCAGCAGAGATCGGAATGAAAAACTGTTTTTT.

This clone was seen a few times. The CDR3 reads CASSNPPGHGYTF. CDR3 in DNA: TGTGCCAGCAGTAACCCCCCCGGACATGGCTACACCTTC. The rearrangement joins TRBV6-1 to TRBJ1-2; D not certain. There are 13 residues in the CDR3. V shed 5 bases and J shed 6 bases, with 13 bases lying between them. From germline, CDR1 is MNHNS and CDR2 SASEGT.

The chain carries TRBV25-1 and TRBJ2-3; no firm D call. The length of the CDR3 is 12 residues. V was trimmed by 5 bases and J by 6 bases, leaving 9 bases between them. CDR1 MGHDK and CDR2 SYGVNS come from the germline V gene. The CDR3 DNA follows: TGTGCCAGCAGTACATCCCGCGATACGCAGTATTTT. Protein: CASSTSRDTQYF.

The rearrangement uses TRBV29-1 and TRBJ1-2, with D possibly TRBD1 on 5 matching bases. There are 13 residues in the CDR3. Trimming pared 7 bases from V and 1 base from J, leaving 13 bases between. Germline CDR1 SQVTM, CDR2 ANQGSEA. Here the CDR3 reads CSAAGGVNYGYTF. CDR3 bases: TGCAGCGCCGCGGGGGGGGTTAACTATGGCTACACCTTC.

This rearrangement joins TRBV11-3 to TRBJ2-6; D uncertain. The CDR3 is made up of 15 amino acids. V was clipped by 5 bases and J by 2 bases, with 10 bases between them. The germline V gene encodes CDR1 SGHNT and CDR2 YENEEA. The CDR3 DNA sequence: TGTGCCAGCAGCCCCGAAAGGACTGGGGCCAACGTCCTGACTTTC. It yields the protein CASSPERTGANVLTF.

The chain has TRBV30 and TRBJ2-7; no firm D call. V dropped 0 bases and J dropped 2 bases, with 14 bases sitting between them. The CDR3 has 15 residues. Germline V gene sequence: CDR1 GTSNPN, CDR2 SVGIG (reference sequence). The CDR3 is CAWSVMGPNPYEQYF. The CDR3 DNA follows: TGTGCCTGGAGTGTTATGGGCCCCAACCCCTACGAGCAGTACTTC.

The CDR3 DNA is TGTGCCAGCAGCTTACTACCGAAAATCTCCTACGAGCAGTACTTC. Translating it yields CASSLLPKISYEQYF. The rearrangement uses TRBV5-6 and TRBJ2-7; D gene ambiguous. V dropped 2 bases and J dropped 0 bases, with 12 bases sitting between them. CDR3 size: 15 residues. The germline gives CDR1 SGHDT, CDR2 YYEEEE.